Presented here are 17 T cell receptor beta chains from one specimen sequenced in a study of blood T cell repertoires in COVID-19. Profiled with immunoSEQ multiplex PCR; TCRdb holds only in-frame clones, not every one. The data show approximately 82,000 clones, around 83% seen once. The sample comprised peripheral blood. The receptors derive from a woman aged 55-69 years with acute or convalescent COVID-19.

In its sample, this clone was seen once. V and J are TRBV5-1 and TRBJ1-2; maybe TRBD1 (5 bases). The V end was cut by 6 bases, the J end by 0 bases, with 12 bases between. Germline V CDR1 and CDR2: SGHRS, YFSETQ. The CDR3 extends over 14 amino acids. CDR3 protein: CASKESTANYGYTF. CDR3 coding DNA: TGCGCCAGCAAAGAATCGACAGCTAACTATGGCTACACCTTC.

This sequence joins TRBV3-1 (or the pseudogene TRBV3-2) and TRBJ1-2; maybe TRBD1 (5 bases). V shed 5 bases and J shed 2 bases, with 15 bases lying between them. This CDR3 is 15 amino acids long. Germline lookup yields CDR1 LGHDT and CDR2 YNNKEL (reference sequence). The CDR3 DNA sequence: TGTGCCAGCAGCGGCCAGGCGGCAGGGAACTATGGCTACACCTTC. It specifies CASSGQAAGNYGYTF.

The rearrangement joins TRBV11-3 to TRBJ2-1; 8 bases line up with TRBD2. This CDR3 has 16 amino acids. Looked up from germline, CDR1 is SGHNT and CDR2 is YENEEA. J was trimmed by 4 bases and V by 0 bases; bases with no gene match: 5. CDR3 protein: CASSLDLASGYNEQFF. CDR3 sequence (DNA): TGTGCCAGCAGCTTAGATCTAGCTAGCGGGTACAATGAGCAGTTCTTC. The whole variable domain, remainder taken from reference TRBV11-3 and TRBJ2-1, is EAGVVQSPRYKIIEKKQPVAFWCNPISGHNTLYWYLQNLGQGPELLIRYENEEAVDDSQLPKDRFSAERLKGVDSTLKIQPAELGDSAVYLCASSLDLASGYNEQFFGPGTRLTVL.

This chain uses TRBV4-2 with TRBJ2-3; no clear D. In germline, CDR1 is LGHNA, CDR2 YNFKEQ. V lost 3 bases to trimming and J lost 7 bases, with 11 bases between them. This CDR3 has 13 amino acids. In DNA, the CDR3 is TGTGCCAGCAGCCATCCCAACGACTATACGCAGTATTTT. Encoded protein: CASSHPNDYTQYF.

This clone was recorded once. The chain joins TRBV3-1 (or the pseudogene TRBV3-2) to TRBJ1-2; maybe TRBD1 (6 bases). V shed 3 bases and J shed 6 bases, with 8 bases lying between them. The germline gives CDR1 LGHDT, CDR2 YNNKEL (reference sequence). This CDR3 comprises 12 residues. As DNA, the CDR3 is TGTGCCAGCAGCCAGGGGGCTCATGGCTACACCTTC. Translation: CASSQGAHGYTF.

The chain recombines TRBV7-9 with TRBJ1-2, with 9 bases aligning to TRBD1. CDR3 length: 15 residues. Trimming took 1 base from V and 8 from J; bases not matched to a gene: 8. Germline V gives CDR1 SEHNR, CDR2 FQNEAQ (reference sequence). In DNA form, the CDR3 reads TGTGCCAGCAGCTTAGGGGACAGGGAGTCGTCCGGCTACACCTTC. This codes for CASSLGDRESSGYTF. Drawing the rest from reference TRBV7-9 and TRBJ1-2, the complete variable domain is DTGVSQNPRHKITKRGQNVTFRCDPISEHNRLYWYRQTLGQGPEFLTYFQNEAQLEKSRLLSDRFSAERPKGSFSTLEIQRTEQGDSAMYLCASSLGDRESSGYTFGSGTRLTVV.

The J gene is TRBJ2-7, the V gene TRBV3-1 (or the pseudogene TRBV3-2), with 8 bases lining up with TRBD2. This CDR3 comprises 16 residues. CDR1 and CDR2 (germline): LGHDT, YNNKEL (reference sequence). J gave up 6 bases and V 4 bases, and 14 bases lay outside the gene matches. The CDR3 protein is CASSPFGLAKDGEQYF. CDR3 bases: TGTGCCAGCAGCCCCTTCGGACTAGCTAAAGACGGCGAGCAGTACTTC.

The chain couples TRBV11-2 to TRBJ1-2; D perhaps matches TRBD1 (6 bases). Trimming took off 1 base at V and 2 bases at J, with 17 bases between the two ends. Germline values: CDR1 SGHAT, CDR2 FQNNGV. The CDR3 runs 17 residues. The CDR3 nucleotides are TGTGCCAGCAGCTTAGGGACGGCGATACAGGGAAACTATGGCTACACCTTC. Its translation: CASSLGTAIQGNYGYTF.

The chain uses TRBV7-8 and TRBJ1-5; perhaps TRBD1 as D (5 bases). Trimming took 1 base from V and 3 from J, leaving 19 bases between them. Germline V lookup: CDR1 SGHVS, CDR2 FQNEAQ. This CDR3 spans 18 amino acids. The CDR3 region has the DNA TGTGCCAGCAGCTTAGGACAGCATGTGGTGTCACCCAATCAGCCCCAGCATTTT. It is translated as CASSLGQHVVSPNQPQHF.

The V and J genes are TRBV19 and TRBJ2-7; 10 nucleotides agree with TRBD1. The CDR3 is made up of 15 amino acids. Germline CDR1 LNHDA, CDR2 SQIVND (reference sequence). With 5 bases clipped from V and 5 bases from J, the junction kept 9 bases outside the gene matches. The DNA for the CDR3 is TGTGCCAGTAGTGCGTGGGACAGGGGTTCGAACGAGCAGTACTTC. This gives the protein CASSAWDRGSNEQYF.

The chain couples TRBV27 to TRBJ2-7, with D possibly being TRBD2 (6 bases). The CDR3 has 13 residues. The germline gives CDR1 MNHEY, CDR2 SMNVEV (reference sequence). V shed 6 bases and J shed 6 bases, with 15 bases lying between them. CDR3 protein: CASRKRGGAEQYF. The CDR3 DNA reads TGTGCCAGCAGGAAACGCGGAGGGGCCGAGCAGTACTTC.

This clone showed up just a few times. The chain links TRBV19 to TRBJ1-2; TRBD1 agrees at 10 bases. Germline V gives CDR1 LNHDA, CDR2 SQIVND (reference sequence). This CDR3 is 16 amino acids long. Germline trimming cut 5 bases from V and 7 bases from J; bases unmatched to any gene: 13. Here the CDR3 reads CASSLPGTGDVAGYTF. DNA of the CDR3: TGTGCCAGTAGTCTACCCGGGACAGGGGATGTAGCTGGCTACACCTTC.

The chain recombines TRBV2 with TRBJ1-5, with D possibly TRBD1 on 6 matching bases. The ends were cut back, 4 bases at V and 2 bases at J, with 18 bases in the middle. The CDR3 has 17 residues. The germline CDR1 and CDR2 sequences are SNHLY and FYNNEI. As DNA, the CDR3 is TGTGCCAGCAGTGGGACAGAAATTGACTTTGGCAATCAGCCCCAGCATTTT. Amino acid sequence: CASSGTEIDFGNQPQHF.

The chain couples TRBV11-2 to TRBJ1-1; no clear D. Trimming removed 1 base at V and 0 bases at J, with 6 bases between. Germline lookup yields CDR1 SGHAT and CDR2 FQNNGV. This CDR3 is 14 amino acids long. The CDR3 loop reads CASSLGLMNTEAFF. The CDR3 region has the DNA TGTGCCAGCAGCTTAGGGCTGATGAACACTGAAGCTTTCTTT.

This clone was counted a single time. J is TRBJ1-1 and V is TRBV2; 7 positions match TRBD1. V lost 3 bases, J lost 1 base, and 5 bases stayed unmatched. In germline, CDR1 is SNHLY, CDR2 FYNNEI. CDR3 size: 15 residues. The CDR3 here is CASSEAGGGNTEAFF. DNA of the CDR3: TGTGCCAGCAGTGAGGCAGGGGGAGGGAACACTGAAGCTTTCTTT.

The chain combines TRBV7-2 with TRBJ2-1; TRBD2 matches at 10 bases. The CDR3 consists of 18 residues. Trimming cost V 5 bases and J 7 bases; bases outside gene matches: 17. In germline, CDR1 is SGHTA, CDR2 FQGNSA. CDR3 nucleotide sequence: TGTGCCAGCAGCCCTTCATTCTTCAGCGGGAGGGCCCGGAATGAGCAGTTCTTC. The encoded protein is CASSPSFFSGRARNEQFF.

The J gene is TRBJ2-1, the V gene TRBV7-9, with 11 bases fitting TRBD2. V lost 1 base, J lost 5 bases, and 10 bases stayed unmatched. Germline V lookup: CDR1 SEHNR, CDR2 FQNEAQ (reference sequence). The CDR3 totals 18 residues. This chain's CDR3 is CASSLVGPLAGEDNEQFF. The CDR3 bases are TGTGCCAGCAGCTTAGTTGGCCCACTAGCGGGAGAGGACAATGAGCAGTTCTTC.